This TCR beta chain was profiled in a study of response to subunit inactivated influenza vaccine (dated by TCRdb to the late 2010s). The study in broad terms: Deep quantitative T cell receptor repertoire profiling was used in the study to track responses to a trivalent subunit inactivated influenza vaccine. Overall study results and their limits: It was suggested by the authors that each seasonal influenza vaccination may recruit only a limited number of new T cells.

The germline V gene (reference sequence) yields PRHDT for CDR1 and FYEKMQ for CDR2. V is trimmed back by 2 bases and J by 5 bases, and the junction contains 7 bases that no gene match accounts for. The cysteine opens and the phenylalanine closes a CDR3 of 15 amino acids. Of the read, only the CDR3 DNA is kept; its 45 bases are in frame from base 1. To prepare the library, RT-PCR was applied. TCRdb shows the sequencer as Illumina HiSeq 2500. TCRdb reworked the public reads: Q25 trimming with fastp, MiXCR clone assembly, productive beta chains retained. Each record represents a unique CDR3 protein, reported with the most common genes and DNA among its rows. The sample table shows under 750,000 distinct CDR3 sequences, and 12% are seen once. The ten largest clones capture more than 8.5% of the sample. About this clonotype: It has no known antigen specificity. No base quality information exists; no much larger clone differs at one position.

Rearrangement joined TRBV13 to TRBJ2-5, and 8 junctional nucleotides match TRBD1. The clonotype originates from a man aged 45-60 years who received an inactivated influenza vaccine. Donor details come from another sample of the same person, matched by shared clones. This specimen was PBMCs from blood, taken on the day of vaccination. This receptor has the CDR3 CASSLRTGKVETQYF. The bases are TGTGCCAGCAGCTTAAGGACAGGGAAGGTCGAGACCCAGTACTTC. Supplemented by the reference TRBV13 and TRBJ2-5 proteins around the CDR3, the complete variable domain is AAGVIQSPRHLIKEKRETATLKCYPIPRHDTVYWYQQGPGQDPQFLISFYEKMQSDKGSIPDRFSAQQFSDYHSELNMSSLELGDSALYFCASSLRTGKVETQYFGPGTRLLVL.